The 13 T cell receptor beta chains in this list originate from one sample, sequenced in a study of blood T cell repertoires in COVID-19. Libraries were prepared by immunoSEQ multiplex PCR; TCRdb keeps only in-frame clonotypes and omits some of them. The repertoire includes 150,000 or so clones, roughly nine tenths of them detected once, and 0.55% sits in the top ten. The sequenced sample was peripheral blood. The receptors derive from a man aged 45 to 65 with acute or convalescent COVID-19.

This chain uses TRBV4-1 with TRBJ1-1, with 7 bases matching TRBD1. The V gene's germline CDR1 is MGHRA and CDR2 YSYEKL. The length of the CDR3 is 17 residues. With 1 base clipped from V and 0 bases from J, the junction kept 8 bases outside the gene matches. CDR3 in DNA: TGCGCCAGCAGCCAAGCCTTAGCCGGACAGGTGAACACTGAAGCTTTCTTT. Encoded protein: CASSQALAGQVNTEAFF.

The V gene is TRBV18, the J gene TRBJ1-3, with D hard to call. This CDR3 region has 15 residues. V lost 1 base to trimming and J lost 0 bases, with 7 bases between them. Germline V CDR1 and CDR2: KGHSH, LQKENI. The DNA for the CDR3 is TGTGCCAGCTCACCACGACTGTTCTCTGGAAACACCATATATTTT. It is translated as CASSPRLFSGNTIYF.

The J gene is TRBJ1-2, the V gene TRBV30; 9 bases match TRBD1. CDR1 GTSNPN and CDR2 SVGIG come from the germline V gene (reference sequence). J lost 8 bases, V lost 2 bases, and 3 bases had no gene match. The CDR3 has 12 residues. CDR3 bases: TGTGCCTGGAGTAGGGACAGGGAAGGCTACACCTTC. Amino acids: CAWSRDREGYTF.

The chain couples TRBV11-2 to TRBJ1-1; D ambiguous. The CDR3 loop spans 15 amino acids. CDR1 and CDR2 from the germline V gene are SGHAT and FQNNGV. With 6 bases removed from V and 4 bases from J, the gap between germline ends came to 18 bases. CDR3 sequence: CASRTVRHLGTEAFF. For the CDR3, the DNA is TGTGCCAGCAGAACCGTGCGGCACTTGGGCACTGAAGCTTTCTTT.

This sequence joins TRBV28 and TRBJ1-5; D unresolved. This CDR3 comprises 13 residues. V dropped 8 bases and J dropped 0 bases, with 8 bases sitting between them. Per the germline V gene, CDR1 is MDHEN and CDR2 is SYDVKM. In DNA form, the CDR3 reads TGTGCCAGCGACTATTATAGCAATCAGCCCCAGCATTTT. Its protein is CASDYYSNQPQHF.

The rearrangement uses TRBV5-1 and TRBJ1-4; D perhaps matches TRBD1 (5 bases). Trimming took off 1 base at V and 2 bases at J, with 9 bases between the two ends. Germline V gene lookup returns CDR1 SGHRS and CDR2 YFSETQ. The CDR3 loop spans 15 amino acids. In DNA form, the CDR3 reads TGCGCCAGCAGCTTGCAGGGTTTTACTAATGAAAAACTGTTTTTT. Protein: CASSLQGFTNEKLFF.

This clone was seen a handful of times. The genes are TRBV6-6 and TRBJ2-1, with 9 bases matching TRBD2. The CDR3 has 16 amino acids. Per germline, CDR1 MNHNY and CDR2 SVGAGI (reference sequence). After removal of 6 bases from V and 2 bases from J, the junction contained 8 bases not matched to a gene. This CDR3 is CASRRLAGGTYNEQFF. CDR3 bases: TGTGCCAGCAGACGGCTGGCGGGAGGGACCTACAATGAGCAGTTCTTC.

This sequence joins TRBV6-2 or TRBV6-3 and TRBJ2-2, with 7 bases aligning to TRBD1. This CDR3 has 13 residues. Germline V gene lookup returns CDR1 MNHEY and CDR2 SVGEGT. V shed 6 bases, J shed 7 bases, and the junction held 5 bases outside the gene matches. The CDR3: CASSGQVVGELFF. CDR3 DNA sequence: TGTGCCAGCAGCGGACAGGTGGTCGGGGAGCTGTTTTTT.

The V gene is TRBV28, the J gene TRBJ2-1; the match to TRBD2 covers 9 bases. Germline V lookup: CDR1 MDHEN, CDR2 SYDVKM. J lost 4 bases, V lost 10 bases, and 29 bases had no gene match. This CDR3 region has 21 residues. CDR3 DNA: TGTGCCACTGCAGAGATTCCCAGGCGGCTAGCGGGAAAATGGGTATACAATGAGCAGTTCTTC. As protein: CATAEIPRRLAGKWVYNEQFF.

J is TRBJ2-7 and V is TRBV3-1 (or the pseudogene TRBV3-2); maybe TRBD2 (5 bases). The CDR3 has 12 residues. Trimming removed 3 bases at V and 7 bases at J, with 10 bases between. CDR1 and CDR2 from the germline V gene are LGHDT and YNNKEL (reference sequence). This CDR3 is CASSHGGGEQYV. Here the CDR3 DNA reads TGTGCCAGCAGCCACGGAGGTGGGGAGCAGTACGTC.

The chain uses TRBV2 and TRBJ1-6; D is unclear. The germline gives CDR1 SNHLY, CDR2 FYNNEI. The V and J ends lost 2 bases and 4 bases respectively, with 3 bases between them. The CDR3 totals 13 residues. CDR3: CASSERYNSPLHF. The CDR3 DNA follows: TGTGCCAGCAGTGAACGGTATAATTCACCCCTCCACTTT.

The rearrangement joins TRBV5-1 to TRBJ1-2; D is possibly TRBD1 (6 bases). The CDR3 has 12 amino acids. Per germline, CDR1 SGHRS and CDR2 YFSETQ. The V end was cut by 4 bases, the J end by 8 bases, with 12 bases between. CDR3 coding DNA: TGCGCCAGCAGCCCTCAGGGGTCGGGCTACACCTTC. Its protein is CASSPQGSGYTF.

The V call is TRBV3-1 (or the pseudogene TRBV3-2), the J call TRBJ1-1, with 8 positions matching TRBD1. The germline V gene has CDR1 LGHDT and CDR2 YNNKEL (reference sequence). The V gene end was trimmed by 5 bases and the J gene end by 2 bases; junction bases not matched to a gene: 13. The length of the CDR3 is 17 residues. The CDR3 DNA follows: TGTGCCAGCAGCTTGACAGGGGCGGGTTTAAGAAACACTGAAGCTTTCTTT. This translates into CASSLTGAGLRNTEAFF.